This paragraph covers one T cell receptor (beta chain) sequence. Its antigen is still unknown. The ends lost 0 bases at V and 1 base at J; junction bases unmatched: 5. The CDR3 has 16 amino acids. The germline gives CDR1 LNHNV, CDR2 YYDKDF (reference sequence). This entry comes from a study of a mutant IDH1 vaccine in newly diagnosed glioma. The time point denotes: week 5, during vaccination. Doses consisted of 300 ug of mutant IDH1 20-mer peptide each, paired with topical imiquimod. Sequenced by immunoSEQ multiplex PCR; TCRdb stores in-frame clones only, minus some. The sample carries about 28,000 clones, around 90% recorded once.

Here the sequenced sample was peripheral blood mononuclear cells (PBMCs), taken from a glioma patient whose treatment included an IDH1 peptide vaccine. The receptor comes from a woman in her forties with glioma. Some clones in this sample may be carry-over from other donors' samples. V gene TRBV15 combines with J gene TRBJ1-2; 7 bases map to TRBD1. The CDR3 DNA is TGTGCCACCAGCAGAGAGGGGGACAGCCGTAACTATGGCTACACCTTC. Protein sequence: CATSREGDSRNYGYTF.